Listed here are 10 T cell receptor beta chains from one sample, sequenced in a study of blood T cell repertoires in COVID-19. The protocol was immunoSEQ multiplex PCR, while the TCRdb copy is restricted to in-frame clones and leaves out a portion. In the table there are under 120,000 clones, roughly 72% of which are singletons. Sequencing was performed on peripheral blood. The origin of the receptors is a man older than 75 with acute or convalescent COVID-19.

This clone was picked up a small number of times. The chain recombines TRBV6-5 with TRBJ2-2, with D uncertain. Germline V lookup: CDR1 MNHEY, CDR2 SVGAGI. Deletions cut 3 bases from V and 6 bases from J, with 8 bases between. There are 13 residues in the CDR3. The chain's CDR3 is CASSYQYPGELFF. CDR3 in DNA: TGTGCCAGCAGTTATCAGTACCCCGGGGAGCTGTTTTTT.

CDR3 nucleotide sequence: TGTGCCAGCAGACAGGGGACGGTCGGGGAGCTGTTTTTT. Protein sequence: CASRQGTVGELFF. This chain links TRBV28 with TRBJ2-2; TRBD1 matches at 7 bases. With 6 bases clipped from V and 7 bases from J, the junction kept 5 bases outside the gene matches. This CDR3 is 13 amino acids long. Germline values: CDR1 MDHEN, CDR2 SYDVKM.

The chain has TRBV6-6 and TRBJ2-5; 7 bases agree with TRBD1. The CDR3 totals 16 residues. Germline V lookup: CDR1 MNHNY, CDR2 SVGAGI (reference sequence). The J segment lost 5 bases and the V segment lost 1 base, leaving 10 bases of the junction unmatched. The CDR3 sequence is CASSYYGTASGETQYF. DNA of the CDR3: TGTGCCAGCAGTTACTACGGGACAGCCTCGGGTGAGACCCAGTACTTC.

This clone has just a few counts. This rearrangement joins TRBV29-1 to TRBJ2-2; D is undetermined. Trimming left V 7 bases short and J 3 bases short, with 9 bases between. This CDR3 is built from 12 residues. Germline CDR1 SQVTM, CDR2 ANQGSEA. In nucleotides, the CDR3 is TGCAGCGCCGCCACGGACACCGGGGAGCTGTTTTTT. Translated, it gives CSAATDTGELFF.

This clone has just a few counts. The chain combines TRBV24-1 with TRBJ2-5; D might be TRBD2 (5 bases). This CDR3 region has 16 residues. Germline V gene data show CDR1 as KGHDR and CDR2 as SFDVKD. V gave up 0 bases and J gave up 4 bases, with 14 bases separating them. CDR3: CATSDLWQVGGETQYF. In DNA, the CDR3 is TGTGCCACCAGTGATTTGTGGCAGGTCGGAGGAGAGACCCAGTACTTC.

The chain is built from TRBV5-1 and TRBJ1-3; 7 nucleotides align to TRBD1. Germline V gives CDR1 SGHRS, CDR2 YFSETQ. The CDR3 loop spans 13 amino acids. V trimming: 9 bases; J trimming: 0 bases; junction bases outside the gene matches: 3. The CDR3 region is CATPGGSGNTIYF. DNA for the CDR3: TGCGCCACCCCAGGGGGCTCTGGAAACACCATATATTTT.

This sequence joins TRBV18 and TRBJ2-1, with TRBD2 matching 8 bases. Germline values: CDR1 KGHSH, CDR2 LQKENI. CDR3 length: 16 amino acids. Trimming cost V 2 bases and J 0 bases; bases outside gene matches: 3. CDR3 nucleotides: TGTGCCAGCTCACCAGGGGCGGGAGGCTCCTACAATGAGCAGTTCTTC. As protein: CASSPGAGGSYNEQFF. Together with reference TRBV18 and TRBJ2-1, the CDR3 gives the full variable domain: NAGVMQNPRHLVRRRGQEARLRCSPMKGHSHVYWYRQLPEEGLKFMVYLQKENIIDESGMPKERFSAEFPKEGPSILRIQQVVRGDSAAYFCASSPGAGGSYNEQFFGPGTRLTVL.

CDR3 residues: CASSWRDTDNEQFF. The CDR3 nucleotides are TGTGCCAGCTCATGGAGGGATACCGACAATGAGCAGTTCTTC. The chain joins TRBV18 to TRBJ2-1; tentative D call: TRBD2 (6 bases). The germline V gene has CDR1 KGHSH and CDR2 LQKENI. The CDR3 has 14 residues. V lost 5 bases to trimming and J lost 5 bases, with 13 bases between them.

The chain is built from TRBV28 and TRBJ2-1; tentative D call: TRBD2 (6 bases). The CDR3 contains 16 residues. Looked up from germline, CDR1 is MDHEN and CDR2 is SYDVKM. The V gene lost 3 bases and the J gene lost 7 bases, with 19 bases spanning the gap. This CDR3 reads CASSFGPEGRRNEQFF. As DNA, the CDR3 is TGTGCCAGCAGTTTTGGGCCAGAGGGGAGGAGGAATGAGCAGTTCTTC.

The chain links TRBV5-4 to TRBJ2-2, with D possibly TRBD1 on 6 matching bases. This CDR3 is 15 amino acids long. Germline CDR1 reads SGHNT; CDR2 reads YYREEE (reference sequence). V lost 4 bases and J lost 1, with 11 bases in between. The CDR3 DNA reads as TGTGCCAGCAGCCTGGGGACACTGAACACCGGGGAGCTGTTTTTT. Translating it yields CASSLGTLNTGELFF. Based on the CDR3 plus reference TRBV5-4 and TRBJ2-2, the full variable domain is ETGVTQSPTHLIKTRGQQVTLRCSSQSGHNTVSWYQQALGQGPQFIFQYYREEENGRGNFPPRFSGLQFPNYSSELNVNALELDDSALYLCASSLGTLNTGELFFGEGSRLTVL.